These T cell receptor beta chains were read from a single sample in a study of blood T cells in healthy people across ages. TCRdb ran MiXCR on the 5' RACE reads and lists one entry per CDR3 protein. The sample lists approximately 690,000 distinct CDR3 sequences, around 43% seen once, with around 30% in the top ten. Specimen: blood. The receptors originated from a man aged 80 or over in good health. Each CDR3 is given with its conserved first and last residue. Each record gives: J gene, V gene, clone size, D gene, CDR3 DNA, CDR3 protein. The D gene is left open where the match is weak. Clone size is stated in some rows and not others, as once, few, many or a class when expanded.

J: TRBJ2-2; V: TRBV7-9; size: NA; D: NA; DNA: TGTGCCAGCAGCTTATCGGATCTTGGGGAGCTGTTTTTT; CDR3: CASSLSDLGELFF
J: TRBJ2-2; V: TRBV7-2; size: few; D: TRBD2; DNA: TGTGCCAGCAGGGGGGCGGCGGGGGGTACGAACACCGGGGAGCTGTTTTTT; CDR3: CASRGAAGGTNTGELFF
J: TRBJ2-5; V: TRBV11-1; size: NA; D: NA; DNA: TGTGCCAGCAGCACCAGGACCCTTGGACGAGACAATGAGCAGTACTTC; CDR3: CASSTRTLGRDNEQYF
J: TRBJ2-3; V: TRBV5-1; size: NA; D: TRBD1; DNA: TGCGCCAGCAGCTTGGCGGGGACAGGGGGTGGCACAGATACGCAGTATTTT; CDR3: CASSLAGTGGGTDTQYF
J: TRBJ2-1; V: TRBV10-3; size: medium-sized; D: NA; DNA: TGTGCCATCAGTGATCGGGATAATGCGAATGAGCAGTTCTTC; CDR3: CAISDRDNANEQFF
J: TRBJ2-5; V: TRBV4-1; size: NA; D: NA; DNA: TGCGCCAGCAGCCAAGACGGGAAGGTTGGCCAAGAGACCCAGTACTTC; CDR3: CASSQDGKVGQETQYF
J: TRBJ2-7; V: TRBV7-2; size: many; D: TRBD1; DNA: TGTGCCAGCAGCAGGGACAGGGTTGGGTCCTACGAGCAGTACTTC; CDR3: CASSRDRVGSYEQYF
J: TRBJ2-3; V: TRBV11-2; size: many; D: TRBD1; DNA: TGTGCCAGCAGCCCAAGGATCGATGACAGGGGCACAGATACGCAGTATTTT; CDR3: CASSPRIDDRGTDTQYF
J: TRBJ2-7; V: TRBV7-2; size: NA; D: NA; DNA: TGTGCCAGCAGCCCCTCAAGGGTTAGCTCCTACGAGCAGTACTTC; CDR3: CASSPSRVSSYEQYF
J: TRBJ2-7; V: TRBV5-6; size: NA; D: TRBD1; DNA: TGTGCCAGCACCTTCACAGGGGAGTCCTACGAGCAGTACTTC; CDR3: CASTFTGESYEQYF
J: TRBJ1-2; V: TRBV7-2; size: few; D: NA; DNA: TGTGCCAGCAGCTTAGCAACCGGGGAGGGCTACACCTTC; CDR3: CASSLATGEGYTF
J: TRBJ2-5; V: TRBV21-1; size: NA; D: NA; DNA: TGTGCCAGCAGCAAAGTTGGGACTAGCGGGACTATTCAAGAGACCCAGTACTTC; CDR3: CASSKVGTSGTIQETQYF
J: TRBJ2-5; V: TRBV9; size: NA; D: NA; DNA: TGTGCCAGCAGTCCTGTTGTATCCCATAACTACAATGAGCAGTACTTC; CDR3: CASSPVVSHNYNEQYF
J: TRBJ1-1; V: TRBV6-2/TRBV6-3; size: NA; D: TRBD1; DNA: TGTGCCAGCACGGTACAGGGGGCGAACACTGAAGCTTTCTTT; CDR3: CASTVQGANTEAFF
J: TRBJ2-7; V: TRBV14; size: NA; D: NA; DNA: TGTGCCAGCAGCCAAGATCGGGGCGGAGACTACGAGCAGTACTTC; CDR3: CASSQDRGGDYEQYF
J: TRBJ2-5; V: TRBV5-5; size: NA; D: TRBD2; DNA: TGTGCCAGCAGCTGGGGACTAGCGGGAGAGTTGTATGAGCAGTACTTC; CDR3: CASSWGLAGELYEQYF
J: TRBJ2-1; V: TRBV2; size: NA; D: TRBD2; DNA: TGTGCCAGCAGTTACGAGCGGGAGGGCTACAATGAGCAGTTCTTC; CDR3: CASSYEREGYNEQFF
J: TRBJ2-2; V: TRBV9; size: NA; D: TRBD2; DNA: TGTGCCAGCAGCCCGGGCCCGCGGGGGGTAGCGAACACCGGGGAGCTGTTTTTT; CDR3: CASSPGPRGVANTGELFF
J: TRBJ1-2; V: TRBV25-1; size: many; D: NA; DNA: TGTGCCAGCTCGGAGAGCTATGGCTACACCTTC; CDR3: CASSESYGYTF
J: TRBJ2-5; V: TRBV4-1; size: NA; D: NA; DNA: TGCGCCAGCAGCCAAGATCTGGGGCATGAGCAGTACTTC; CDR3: CASSQDLGHEQYF
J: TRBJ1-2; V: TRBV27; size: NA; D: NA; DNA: TGTGCCAGCAGGCCCGACAGTCGGGCCTATGGCTACACCTTC; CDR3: CASRPDSRAYGYTF
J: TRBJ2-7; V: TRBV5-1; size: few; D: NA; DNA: TGCGCCAGCAGCTTCGGGTCTGCTGGGGGAGAGCAGTACTTC; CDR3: CASSFGSAGGEQYF
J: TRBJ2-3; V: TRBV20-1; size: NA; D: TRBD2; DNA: TGCAGTGCTAAATCTAGCGGGAGAACAGATACGCAGTATTTT; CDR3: CSAKSSGRTDTQYF
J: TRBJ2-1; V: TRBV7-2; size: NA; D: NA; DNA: TGTGCCAGCAGCTCCACCGGACGGGCCCGAACCTCCTACAATGAGCAGTTCTTC; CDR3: CASSSTGRARTSYNEQFF
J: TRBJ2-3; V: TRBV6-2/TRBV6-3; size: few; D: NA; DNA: TGTGCCAGCAGCCAGGGACATTTGGCAGATACGCAGTATTTT; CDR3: CASSQGHLADTQYF
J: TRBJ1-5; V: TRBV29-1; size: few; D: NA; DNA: TGCAGCGTTGTATCAGGGGATGGCAATCAGCCCCAGCATTTT; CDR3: CSVVSGDGNQPQHF
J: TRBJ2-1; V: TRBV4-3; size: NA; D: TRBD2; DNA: TGCGCCAGCAGCCAAGATTTAGCGGGCACCTACAATGAGCAGTTCTTC; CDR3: CASSQDLAGTYNEQFF
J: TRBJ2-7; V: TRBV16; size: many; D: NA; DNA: TGTGCCAGCAGCCAATTGGCCTCCTACGAGCAGTACTTC; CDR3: CASSQLASYEQYF
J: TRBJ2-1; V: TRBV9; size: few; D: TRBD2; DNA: TGTGCCAGCAGCCCATGGACTAGCGGGAGGATCTATGAGCAGTTCTTC; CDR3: CASSPWTSGRIYEQFF
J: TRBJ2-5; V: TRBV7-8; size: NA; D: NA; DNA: TGTGCCAGCAGCACCAGGGGTCTCGAGGGGGTCAATGAGCAGTACTTC; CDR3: CASSTRGLEGVNEQYF
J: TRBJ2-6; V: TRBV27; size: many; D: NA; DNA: TGTGCCAGCAGTGCTTGGGACCTAACTGGGGCCAACGTCCTGACTTTC; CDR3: CASSAWDLTGANVLTF
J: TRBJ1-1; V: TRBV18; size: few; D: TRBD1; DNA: TGTGCCAGCTCTCGGACAGGGGTTAACACTGAAGCTTTCTTT; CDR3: CASSRTGVNTEAFF
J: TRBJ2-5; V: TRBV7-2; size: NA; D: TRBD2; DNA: TGTGCCAGCCGCCGGACTAGGGTTGTGACCCAGTACTTC; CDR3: CASRRTRVVTQYF
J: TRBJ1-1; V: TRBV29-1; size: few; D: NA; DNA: TGCAGCATCAAGAACACTGAAGCTTTCTTT; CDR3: CSIKNTEAFF
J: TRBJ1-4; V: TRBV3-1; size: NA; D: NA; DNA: TGTGCCAGCAGCGACCGGACCACAAGGGGAGAAAAACTGTTTTTT; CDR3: CASSDRTTRGEKLFF
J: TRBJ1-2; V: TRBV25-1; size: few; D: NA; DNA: TGTGCCAGCAGTCTACGGGGAGGAAGGGGCTACACCTTC; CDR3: CASSLRGGRGYTF
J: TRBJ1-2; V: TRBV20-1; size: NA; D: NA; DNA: TGCAGTGCCCGGAGGGACTGGGCGGTCTATGGCTACACCTTC; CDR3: CSARRDWAVYGYTF
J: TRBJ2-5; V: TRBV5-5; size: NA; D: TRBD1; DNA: TGTGCCAGCAGCTTCGAACAGGGGGTTCAGACCCAGTACTTC; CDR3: CASSFEQGVQTQYF
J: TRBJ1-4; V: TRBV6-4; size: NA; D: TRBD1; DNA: TGTGCCGGCAGTGCGGGACAGGGTCGCGAAAAACTGTTTTTT; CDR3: CAGSAGQGREKLFF
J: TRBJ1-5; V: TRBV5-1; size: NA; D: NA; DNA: TGCGCCAGCAGCTTGACGGGGGCTGAACAGCCCCAGCATTTT; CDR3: CASSLTGAEQPQHF
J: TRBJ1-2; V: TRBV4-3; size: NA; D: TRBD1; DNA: TGCGCCAGCAGCCAAGGTCAGGGGGGGATCTATGGCTACACCTTC; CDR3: CASSQGQGGIYGYTF
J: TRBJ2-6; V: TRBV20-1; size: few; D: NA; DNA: TGCAGTGCTAGAGGAGTAGGCGGGGCCAACGTCCTGACTTTC; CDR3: CSARGVGGANVLTF
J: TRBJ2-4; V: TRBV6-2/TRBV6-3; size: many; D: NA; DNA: TGTGCCAGCAGACCACGTAACAGGGAGACAAACATTCAGTACTTC; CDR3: CASRPRNRETNIQYF
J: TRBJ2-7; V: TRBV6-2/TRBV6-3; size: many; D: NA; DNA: TGTGCCAGCATCGACGGAACCTACGAGCAGTACTTC; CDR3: CASIDGTYEQYF
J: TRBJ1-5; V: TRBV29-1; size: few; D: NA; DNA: TGCAGCGTGCGAAGGGGGGCAAATCAGCCCCAGCATTTT; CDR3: CSVRRGANQPQHF